This entry is about one T cell receptor beta chain. The repertoire was sequenced with immunoSEQ multiplex PCR; TCRdb's copy has only in-frame clones and lacks some. Seen here are about 60,000 clones, around 83% observed once, and the top ten hold 2% to 2.5%. The V gene's germline CDR1 is MNHNS and CDR2 SASEGT. CDR3 length: 13 amino acids. V shed 5 bases and J shed 3 bases, with 10 bases lying between them. The data originate from a study of OX40 agonist ivuxolimab in advanced cancers. The chain employs TRBV6-1 and TRBJ1-1; D remains unclear. Specimen: CD4+ or CD8+ T cells sorted from blood, collected in a trial of the OX40 agonist ivuxolimab. The source is an adult with an advanced solid tumor such as melanoma, head and neck, liver or kidney cancer. The DNA for the CDR3 is TGTGCCAGCAGTCCACAGAAGCACACTGAAGCTTTCTTT. Encoded protein: CASSPQKHTEAFF.